Sequencing of this T cell receptor beta chain was carried out in a study of shared clonotypes between healthy human individuals. Points from the study as a whole: Sampling used blood alone; tissue repertoires probably differ. Clonotypes shared by all four donors outscored non-shared clonotypes in generation probability.

Per the authors' pipeline: ImmunoSEQ output held junction-only sequences without quality scores, so filtering differed. Libraries were prepared by immunoSEQ multiplex PCR; TCRdb keeps only in-frame clonotypes and omits some of them. V and J calls plus clone size are reproduced from that table; the DNA served to infer D and trimming. The sample includes about 2.1 million clones, approximately 92% of them seen just once. Remarks on this clone: Its antigen is undetermined.

CDR3 length: 17 amino acids. Per the germline V gene, CDR1 is SQVTM and CDR2 is ANQGSEA. The trim removed 0 bases at V and 5 bases at J, leaving 12 bases unmatched. As defined, naive CD8 cells were CD45RO-negative and positively selected for CCR7, with terminally differentiated effector memory CD45RA+ cells excluded. The J gene is TRBJ2-1, the V gene TRBV29-1; TRBD2 matches at 8 bases. The clonotype originates from a man between 18 and 35 years old in good health. Some clones in this sample may be carry-over from other donors' samples. The sample consisted of naive CD8+ T cells from PBMCs. CDR3 residues: CSVEDLASGSYNNEQFF. The CDR3 DNA reads TGCAGCGTTGAAGATCTGGCCAGCGGGAGTTATAACAATGAGCAGTTCTTC.